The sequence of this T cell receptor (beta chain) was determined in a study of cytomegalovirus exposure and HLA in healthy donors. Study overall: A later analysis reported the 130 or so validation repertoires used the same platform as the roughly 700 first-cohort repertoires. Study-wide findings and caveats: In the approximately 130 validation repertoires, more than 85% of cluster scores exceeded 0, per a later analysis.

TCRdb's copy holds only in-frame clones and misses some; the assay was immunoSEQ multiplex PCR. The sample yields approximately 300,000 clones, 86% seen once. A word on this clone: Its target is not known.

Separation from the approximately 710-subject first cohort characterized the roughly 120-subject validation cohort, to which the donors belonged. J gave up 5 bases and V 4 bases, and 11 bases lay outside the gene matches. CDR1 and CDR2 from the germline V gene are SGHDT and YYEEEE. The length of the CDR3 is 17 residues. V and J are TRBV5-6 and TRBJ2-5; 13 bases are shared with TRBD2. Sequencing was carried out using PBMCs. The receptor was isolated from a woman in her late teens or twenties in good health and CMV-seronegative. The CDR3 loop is CASSALTSGRADETQYF. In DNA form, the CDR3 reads TGTGCCAGCAGCGCCCTTACTAGCGGGAGGGCCGATGAGACCCAGTACTTC.